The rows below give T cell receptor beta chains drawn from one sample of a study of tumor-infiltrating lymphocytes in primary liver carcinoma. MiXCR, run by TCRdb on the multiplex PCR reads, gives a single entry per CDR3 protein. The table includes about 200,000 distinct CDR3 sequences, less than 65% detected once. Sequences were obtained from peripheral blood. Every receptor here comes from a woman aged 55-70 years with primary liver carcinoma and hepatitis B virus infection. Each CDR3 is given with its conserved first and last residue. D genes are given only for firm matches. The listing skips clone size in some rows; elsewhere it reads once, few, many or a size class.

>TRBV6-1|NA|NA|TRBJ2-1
TGTGCCAGCAGTGAGCGGAAAAACAATGAGCAGTTCTTC
CASSERKNNEQFF
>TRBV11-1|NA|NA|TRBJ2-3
TGTGCCAGCAGCTTACGGACAGGGATTAGCGGGAGAAGAGATACGTGGTATTTT
CASSLRTGISGRRDTWYF
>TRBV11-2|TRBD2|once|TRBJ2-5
TGTGCCAGCAGCTTAGTTCCCAGCGGGAGAATCGAGTGGACCCGGTACTTC
CASSLVPSGRIEWTRYF
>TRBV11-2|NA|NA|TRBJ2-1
TGTGACAGCAGCTTAGGGTCAGCGAGCGAGCAGTTCTTC
CDSSLGSASEQFF
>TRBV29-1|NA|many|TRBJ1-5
TGCAGCGTAGGGGGAATGGGCAATCAGCCCCAGCATTTT
CSVGGMGNQPQHF
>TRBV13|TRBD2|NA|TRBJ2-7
TGTGCCAGCAGCTTCTCCCACGGACTAGCGGGAGGCCCCCAGGACGAGCAGTACTTC
CASSFSHGLAGGPQDEQYF
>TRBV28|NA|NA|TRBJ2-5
TGTGCCAGCAGTTTTGGTACATCGGAGACCCAGTACTTC
CASSFGTSETQYF
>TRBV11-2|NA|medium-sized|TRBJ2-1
TGTGCCAGCAGCTTAGATAGTGAGCAGTTCTTC
CASSLDSEQFF
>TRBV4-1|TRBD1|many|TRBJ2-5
TGCGCCAGCAGCCAAACCGGGACAGGGACCGAGACCCAGTACTTC
CASSQTGTGTETQYF
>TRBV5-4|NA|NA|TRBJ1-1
TGTGCCAGCAGCCTGGGTCCTGATATGAACACTGAAGCTTTCTTT
CASSLGPDMNTEAFF
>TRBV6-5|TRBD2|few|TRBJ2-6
TGTGCCAGCAGTTACTCGGGGGGGGCTGGGGCCAACGTCCTGACTTTC
CASSYSGGAGANVLTF
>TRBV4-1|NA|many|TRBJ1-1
TGCGCCAGCAGCCAAGTGTTGACCACTGAAGCTTTCTTT
CASSQVLTTEAFF
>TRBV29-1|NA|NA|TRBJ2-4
TGCAGAGTTGAACACGTGGCCCGAAACATTCAGTACTTC
CRVEHVARNIQYF
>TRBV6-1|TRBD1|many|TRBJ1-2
TGTGCCAGCAGAACCCTGGTCGGGGTTGGGACAGTCGATGGCTACACCTTC
CASRTLVGVGTVDGYTF
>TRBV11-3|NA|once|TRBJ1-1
TGTGCCAGCAGCTTTCTGCCGGACACTGAGGTTTTCTTT
CASSFLPDTEVFF
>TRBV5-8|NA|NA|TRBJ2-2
TGTGCCAGCAGTTTGGTAGTAGCGAAACCTAACACCGGGGAGCTGTCGTTT
CASSLVVAKPNTGELSF
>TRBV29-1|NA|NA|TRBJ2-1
TGCAGCGTTGAAGATCCTTTGGGGGGAGCCTACAATGAGCAGCTCTTC
CSVEDPLGGAYNEQLF
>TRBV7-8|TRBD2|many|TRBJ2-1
TGTGCCAGCAGCCTAAGTCAGCCCGGGAGGGCCTACAATGAGCAGTTCTTC
CASSLSQPGRAYNEQFF
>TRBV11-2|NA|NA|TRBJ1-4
TGTGTCAGCAGCGGACATGGGGTCGGTGGAAAACTGTTTTTT
CVSSGHGVGGKLFF
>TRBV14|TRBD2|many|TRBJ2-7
TGTGCCAGCAGCCGCACTAGCGGACTTCTCTACGAGCAGTACTTC
CASSRTSGLLYEQYF
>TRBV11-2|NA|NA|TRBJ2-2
TGTGCCAGCAACCCTGGGACCCTGATAGGGACCGGGGAGCTGTTTTTT
CASNPGTLIGTGELFF
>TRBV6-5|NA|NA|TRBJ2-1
TGTGCCAGCAGTTACTATTCTGAGACGCTGTACAATGAGCAGTTCTTC
CASSYYSETLYNEQFF